Listed below are T cell receptor beta chains from one sample, sequenced in a study of graft-versus-host responses after intestinal transplantation. Assay: immunoSEQ multiplex PCR; the TCRdb copy retains only in-frame clones and omits some. The sample gives fewer than 90,000 clones, less than 95% of which show up once; more than 0.15% is in the top ten. These receptors' targets are unknown. The material sequenced was unstimulated CD4+ T cells sorted from spleen or lymph node cells, taken before transplant. These receptors all stem from a human donor who was the organ donor for an intestinal transplant. Each CDR3 is given with its conserved first and last residue. D genes are given only for firm matches. Clone size, where shown, is once, few, many, or a class for clones that have expanded.

J | D | size | V | CDR3 | DNA
TRBJ1-2 | NA | NA | TRBV2 | CASSESNQNYGYTF | TGTGCCAGCAGTGAATCTAATCAGAACTATGGCTACACCTTC
TRBJ2-1 | TRBD2 | NA | TRBV7-2 | CASSLGTSGSEQFF | TGTGCCAGCAGCTTGGGGACTAGCGGTAGTGAGCAGTTCTTC
TRBJ1-4 | NA | NA | TRBV5-1 | CASSRDPTNEKLFF | TGCGCCAGCAGCCGGGACCCAACTAATGAAAAACTGTTTTTT
TRBJ2-7 | NA | NA | TRBV11-3 | CASSFEDTYEQYF | TGTGCCAGCAGCTTTGAGGACACCTACGAGCAGTACTTC
TRBJ2-2 | TRBD2 | NA | TRBV29-1 | CSVGTSGGQNAGELFF | TGCAGCGTTGGGACTAGCGGGGGGCAAAATGCCGGGGAGCTGTTTTTT
TRBJ1-1 | TRBD1 | NA | TRBV4-2 | CASSQEGQTLNTEAFF | TGTGCCAGCAGCCAAGAGGGACAGACCTTGAACACTGAAGCTTTCTTT
TRBJ1-5 | NA | NA | TRBV2 | CAISGSSNQPQHF | TGTGCCATTTCGGGCAGTAGCAATCAGCCCCAGCATTTT
TRBJ2-7 | TRBD1 | once | TRBV20-1 | CSATDRGYF | TGCAGTGCTACTGACAGGGGGTACTTC
TRBJ1-4 | TRBD1 | NA | TRBV5-6 | CASSPIRPGQPATNEKLFF | TGTGCCAGCAGCCCCATTCGACCGGGACAGCCTGCAACTAATGAAAAACTGTTTTTT
TRBJ1-5 | TRBD1 | NA | TRBV19 | CASSIQDRVQEPQHF | TGTGCCAGTAGTATCCAGGACAGGGTACAAGAGCCCCAGCATTTT
TRBJ1-5 | NA | once | TRBV7-8 | CASSLSGYSNQRQHF | TGTGCCAGCAGCTTATCCGGGTATAGCAATCAGCGTCAGCATTTT
TRBJ2-4 | NA | NA | TRBV5-4 | CASSLVGGQNIQYF | TGTGCCAGCAGCTTGGTCGGGGGACAAAACATTCAGTACTTC
TRBJ2-5 | NA | NA | TRBV4-3 | CASSPGIGGETQYF | TGCGCCAGCAGCCCGGGAATTGGGGGGGAGACCCAGTACTTC
TRBJ2-7 | TRBD1 | NA | TRBV27 | CASMFSGQGSYEQYF | TGTGCCAGCATGTTTTCGGGACAGGGCTCCTACGAGCAGTACTTC
TRBJ2-7 | NA | few | TRBV5-6 | CASSLLTGRAYEQYF | TGTGCCAGCAGCTTGTTGACAGGGAGGGCCTACGAGCAGTACTTC
TRBJ1-2 | NA | once | TRBV7-9 | CASAVGDGYTF | TGTGCCAGTGCCGTTGGGGATGGCTACACCTTC
TRBJ2-5 | NA | few | TRBV5-1 | CASSLGDGETQYF | TGCGCCAGCAGCTTGGGGGACGGGGAGACCCAGTACTTC
TRBJ2-7 | NA | NA | TRBV25-1 | CASSERIASYEQYF | TGTGCCAGCAGTGAAAGGATAGCCTCTTACGAGCAGTACTTC
TRBJ1-1 | NA | NA | TRBV18 | CASSPGQLDLAFF | TGTGCCAGCTCACCCGGACAGCTGGACCTAGCTTTCTTT
TRBJ2-3 | NA | NA | TRBV7-2 | CASSPRVSTDTQYF | TGTGCCAGCAGTCCAAGGGTGAGCACAGATACGCAGTATTTT
TRBJ1-3 | NA | NA | TRBV7-2 | CASSLDRGNTIYF | TGTGCCAGCAGCTTAGACAGGGGAAACACCATATATTTT
TRBJ2-5 | TRBD1 | NA | TRBV7-2 | CASSLGQAQETQYF | TGTGCCAGCAGCCTCGGACAGGCCCAAGAGACCCAGTACTTC
TRBJ1-1 | NA | NA | TRBV5-1 | CASSRISENTEAFF | TGCGCCAGCAGCCGAATATCGGAAAACACTGAAGCTTTCTTT
TRBJ1-4 | NA | NA | TRBV5-6 | CASSLDGGRTNEKLFF | TGTGCCAGCAGCTTGGACGGGGGGCGGACTAATGAAAAACTGTTTTTT
TRBJ2-5 | TRBD2 | NA | TRBV7-3 | CASSPYSRTSGGPSPRATQYF | TGTGCCAGCAGCCCATACTCGAGGACTAGCGGGGGCCCCTCTCCCCGCGCGACCCAGTACTTC
TRBJ1-3 | TRBD1 | NA | TRBV15 | CATSRGGTARGNTIYF | TGTGCCACCAGCAGAGGAGGGACAGCTAGAGGAAACACCATATATTTT
TRBJ2-7 | NA | NA | TRBV29-1 | CSVRVFSDEQYF | TGCAGCGTCAGGGTTTTCTCCGACGAGCAGTACTTC
TRBJ1-5 | TRBD1 | NA | TRBV28 | CASRPVDRPNQPQHF | TGTGCCAGCAGGCCCGTGGACAGGCCCAATCAGCCCCAGCATTTT
TRBJ1-6 | NA | NA | TRBV2 | CASSGLSNSPLHF | TGTGCCAGCAGTGGCCTCTCTAATTCACCCCTCCACTTT
TRBJ1-5 | NA | NA | TRBV19 | CASSNTNSNQPQHF | TGTGCCAGTAGTAATACGAATAGTAATCAGCCCCAGCATTTT
TRBJ1-2 | NA | NA | TRBV5-1 | CASSLAGDNYGYTF | TGCGCCAGCAGCTTGGCAGGTGATAACTATGGCTACACCTTC
TRBJ1-2 | TRBD1 | NA | TRBV19 | CASSARSEGANYGYTF | TGTGCCAGTAGTGCAAGATCGGAGGGGGCGAACTATGGCTACACCTTC
TRBJ1-1 | NA | once | TRBV7-2 | CASNLISWGTEAFF | TGTGCCAGCAATCTTATCAGTTGGGGGACTGAAGCTTTCTTT
TRBJ2-2 | NA | NA | TRBV6-5 | CASSYSLTAGELFF | TGTGCCAGCAGTTACTCCCTGACCGCCGGGGAGCTGTTTTTT
TRBJ2-7 | TRBD1 | NA | TRBV27 | CASSRTGGNYEQYF | TGTGCCAGCAGTCGGACAGGGGGCAACTACGAGCAGTACTTC
TRBJ1-5 | NA | NA | TRBV5-1 | CASSLGPENSNQPQHF | TGCGCCAGCAGCTTAGGGCCCGAGAATAGCAATCAGCCCCAGCATTTT
TRBJ2-3 | TRBD2 | NA | TRBV5-1 | CASSPGLAGSTDTQYF | TGCGCCAGCAGCCCTGGACTAGCGGGGAGCACAGATACGCAGTATTTT
TRBJ1-3 | NA | NA | TRBV6-1 | CASSMTGPSGNTIYF | TGTGCCAGCAGTATGACGGGGCCCTCTGGAAACACCATATATTTT
TRBJ1-1 | NA | NA | TRBV14 | CASSQDWGRYTEAFF | TGTGCCAGCAGCCAAGACTGGGGGCGGTACACTGAAGCTTTCTTT
TRBJ1-5 | NA | NA | TRBV6-5 | CASSYSSGQPQHF | TGTGCCAGCAGTTACTCAAGTGGGCAGCCCCAGCATTTT
TRBJ1-1 | TRBD1 | NA | TRBV9 | CASSTGQGLNTEAFF | TGTGCCAGCAGCACGGGACAGGGTTTGAACACTGAAGCTTTCTTT
TRBJ1-2 | TRBD1 | NA | TRBV2 | CASRGRDRRYGYTF | TGTGCCAGCAGGGGGCGGGACAGGAGATATGGCTACACCTTC
TRBJ1-6 | NA | NA | TRBV25-1 | CASSPGRGDNSPLHF | TGTGCCAGCTCGCCGGGGAGGGGCGATAATTCACCCCTCCACTTT
TRBJ1-3 | NA | NA | TRBV7-9 | CASSSDENTIYF | TGTGCCAGCAGTTCTGATGAAAACACCATATATTTT
TRBJ2-6 | TRBD1 | NA | TRBV19 | CASSMTGTGGPISSGANVLTF | TGTGCCAGTAGTATGACCGGGACAGGGGGTCCGATCAGCTCTGGGGCCAACGTCCTGACTTTC
TRBJ1-5 | TRBD1 | NA | TRBV4-1 | CASSQEQGATSNQPQHF | TGCGCCAGCAGCCAAGAACAGGGGGCCACGAGCAATCAGCCCCAGCATTTT
TRBJ1-4 | NA | NA | TRBV9 | CASSVEGGTNEKLFF | TGTGCCAGCAGCGTAGAGGGGGGGACGAATGAAAAACTGTTTTTT
TRBJ1-6 | NA | NA | TRBV15 | CATSRDGYSPLHF | TGTGCCACCAGCAGAGATGGGTATTCACCCCTCCACTTT
TRBJ2-6 | NA | NA | TRBV9 | CASSVEGSSSGANVLTF | TGTGCCAGCAGCGTAGAGGGCAGCAGCTCTGGGGCCAACGTCCTGACTTTC
TRBJ1-1 | NA | NA | TRBV5-1 | CASSLVAVKGTEAFF | TGCGCCAGCAGCTTGGTGGCAGTAAAGGGGACTGAAGCTTTCTTT
TRBJ1-5 | TRBD1 | few | TRBV5-8 | CASSSGTGYDQPQHF | TGTGCCAGCAGCTCCGGGACAGGGTATGATCAGCCCCAGCATTTT
TRBJ2-7 | NA | NA | TRBV7-3 | CASSLGPTNYEQYF | TGTGCCAGCAGCTTGGGACCGACAAACTACGAGCAGTACTTC
TRBJ2-1 | NA | NA | TRBV2 | CASLLGQGSNEQFF | TGTGCCAGCTTATTAGGGCAGGGGTCGAATGAGCAGTTCTTC